Described below is a single T cell receptor (beta chain) sequence and its context. V was cut by 3 bases and J by 5 bases, with 19 bases left in between. CDR3 size: 16 residues. CDR1 is SGHAT and CDR2 is FQDESV in the germline V gene (reference sequence). The data belong to a study of blood T cell repertoires in COVID-19. Across the study: T cells, B-cell-depleted T cells, or PBMCs provided the cDNA or gDNA that served as material.

How the authors handled the data: Estimation of nucleated cell counts relied on the amplification of reference gene primers. Generated by immunoSEQ multiplex PCR, the TCRdb table keeps only in-frame clones and is missing some. That table is the source of V, J and clone size, and D and trimming were worked out from the DNA. The data show about 110,000 clones, 70% to 85% seen once. The specimen was peripheral blood. This chain uses TRBV11-1 with TRBJ2-5, with D tentatively TRBD2 (5 bases). This sequence was found in a middle-aged woman with acute or convalescent COVID-19. CDR3 residues: CASSFDPAGVEETQYF. In DNA, the CDR3 is TGTGCCAGCAGCTTCGACCCTGCCGGGGTGGAGGAGACCCAGTACTTC.